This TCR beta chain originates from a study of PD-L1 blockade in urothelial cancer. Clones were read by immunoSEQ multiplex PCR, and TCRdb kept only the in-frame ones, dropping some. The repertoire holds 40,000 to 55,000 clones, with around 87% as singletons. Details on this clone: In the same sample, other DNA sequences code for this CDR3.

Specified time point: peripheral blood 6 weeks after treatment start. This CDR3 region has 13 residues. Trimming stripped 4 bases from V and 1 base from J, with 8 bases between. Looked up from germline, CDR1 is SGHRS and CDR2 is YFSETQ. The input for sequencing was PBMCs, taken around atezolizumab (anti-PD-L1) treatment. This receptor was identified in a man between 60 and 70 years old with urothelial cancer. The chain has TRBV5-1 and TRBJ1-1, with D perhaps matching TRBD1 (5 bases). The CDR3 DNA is TGCGCCAGCAGCCTTACAGGGAACACTGAAGCTTTCTTT. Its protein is CASSLTGNTEAFF.